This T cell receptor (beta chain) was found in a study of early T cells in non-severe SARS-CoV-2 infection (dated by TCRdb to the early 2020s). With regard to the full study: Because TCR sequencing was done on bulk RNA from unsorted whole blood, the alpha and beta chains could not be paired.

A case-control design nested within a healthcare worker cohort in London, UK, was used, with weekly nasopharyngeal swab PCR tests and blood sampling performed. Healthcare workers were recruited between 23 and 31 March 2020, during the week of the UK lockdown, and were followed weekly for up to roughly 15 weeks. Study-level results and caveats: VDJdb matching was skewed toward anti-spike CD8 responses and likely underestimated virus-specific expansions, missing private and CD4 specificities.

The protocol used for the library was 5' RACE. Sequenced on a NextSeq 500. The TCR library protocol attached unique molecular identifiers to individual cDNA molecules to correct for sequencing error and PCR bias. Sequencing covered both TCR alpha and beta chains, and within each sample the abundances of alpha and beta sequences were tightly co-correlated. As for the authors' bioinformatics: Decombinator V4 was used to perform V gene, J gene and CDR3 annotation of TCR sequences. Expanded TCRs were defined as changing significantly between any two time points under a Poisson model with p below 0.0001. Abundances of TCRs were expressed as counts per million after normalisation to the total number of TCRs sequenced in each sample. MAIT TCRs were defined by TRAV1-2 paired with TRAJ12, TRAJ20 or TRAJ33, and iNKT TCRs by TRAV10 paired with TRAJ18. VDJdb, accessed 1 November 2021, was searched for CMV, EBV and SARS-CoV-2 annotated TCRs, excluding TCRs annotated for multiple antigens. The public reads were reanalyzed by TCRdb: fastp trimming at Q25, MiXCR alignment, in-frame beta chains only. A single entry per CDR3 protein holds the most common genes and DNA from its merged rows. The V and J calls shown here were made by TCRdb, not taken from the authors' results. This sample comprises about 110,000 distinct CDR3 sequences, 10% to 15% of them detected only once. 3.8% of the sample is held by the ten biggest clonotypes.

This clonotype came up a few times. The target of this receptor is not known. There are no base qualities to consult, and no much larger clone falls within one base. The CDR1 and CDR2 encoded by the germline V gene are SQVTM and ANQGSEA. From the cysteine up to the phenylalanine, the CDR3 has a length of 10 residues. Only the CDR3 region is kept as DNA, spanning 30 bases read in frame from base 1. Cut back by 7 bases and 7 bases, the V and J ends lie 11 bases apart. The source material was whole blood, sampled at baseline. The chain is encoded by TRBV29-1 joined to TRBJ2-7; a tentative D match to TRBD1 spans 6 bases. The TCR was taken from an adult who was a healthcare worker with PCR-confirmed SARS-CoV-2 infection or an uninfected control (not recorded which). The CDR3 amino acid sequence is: CSAADREQYF. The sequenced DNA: TGCAGCGCAGCCGACAGGGAGCAGTACTTC.